This entry lists 27 T cell receptor beta chains sequenced from one sample in a study of shared clonotypes between healthy human individuals. Here immunoSEQ multiplex PCR was the method, and the copy in TCRdb shows in-frame clones only, minus some. This repertoire shows 980,000 or so clones, approximately 80% found once; its top ten account for about 1.5%. Material: memory CD4+ T cells sorted from blood. Subset described: CD45RA-negative fraction. The origin of the receptors is a man in his late teens or twenties in good health.

The chain joins TRBV25-1 to TRBJ1-2, with D unresolved. Germline V gives CDR1 MGHDK, CDR2 SYGVNS. The CDR3 contains 13 residues. V was pared by 1 base and J by 7 bases, with 10 bases between. The chain's CDR3 is CASSEFTAGGYTF. In nucleotides, the CDR3 is TGTGCCAGCAGTGAATTTACAGCCGGTGGCTACACCTTC.

CDR3 DNA: TGTGCCAGCGCCCCCCGGGGTGAGAGCTACGAGCAGTACTTC. Its protein is CASAPRGESYEQYF. This chain links TRBV27 with TRBJ2-7, with D possibly TRBD2 on 5 matching bases. Germline V gives CDR1 MNHEY, CDR2 SMNVEV (reference sequence). This CDR3 comprises 14 residues. V was pared by 8 bases and J by 3 bases, with 17 bases between.

The chain employs TRBV2 and TRBJ2-1; perhaps TRBD2 as D (6 bases). Trimming pared 5 bases from V and 8 bases from J, leaving 13 bases between. From germline, CDR1 is SNHLY and CDR2 FYNNEI. The CDR3 is 13 amino acids. The CDR3 region has the DNA TGTGCCAGCAGTTTACCTAGCGACCATGAGCAGTTCTTC. It is translated as CASSLPSDHEQFF.

This clone has a count of ten or more. The CDR3, as DNA: TGCGCCAGCAGTGAATCGGGGGGAGACACTGAAGCTTTCTTT. Its translation: CASSESGGDTEAFF. The V call is TRBV10-2, the J call TRBJ1-1; D might be TRBD1 (5 bases). V lost 3 bases, J lost 3 bases, and 11 bases lay in between. Germline loops: CDR1 WSHSY, CDR2 SAAADI. The CDR3 is 14 residues long.

This clone was observed a handful of times. V gene TRBV19 combines with J gene TRBJ1-2; the match to TRBD1 covers 7 bases. The CDR3 has 15 amino acids. CDR1 LNHDA and CDR2 SQIVND come from the germline V gene (reference sequence). The V segment lost 1 base and the J segment 1 base; nucleotides outside the gene matches: 3. The CDR3 bases are TGTGCCAGTAGTATAGGACAGGGTGTTAACTATGGCTACACCTTC. This gives the protein CASSIGQGVNYGYTF.

As regards this clone: Additional DNA sequences in this sample encode the identical CDR3. This rearrangement joins TRBV5-4 to TRBJ2-2; tentatively, D is TRBD1 or TRBD2 (5 bases each). CDR1 and CDR2 from the germline V gene are SGHNT and YYREEE (reference sequence). The CDR3 consists of 14 residues. Deletions cut 0 bases from V and 6 bases from J, with 9 bases between. Written as DNA, the CDR3 is TGTGCCAGCAGCTTGGGTGGGGGAGCCGGGGAGCTGTTTTTT. Residues: CASSLGGGAGELFF.

This clone was counted between two and nine times. Other DNA sequences in the sample encode the same CDR3. This CDR3 reads CSASTDTQYF. The CDR3 DNA reads as TGCAGTGCTAGCACAGATACGCAGTATTTT. The chain joins TRBV20-1 to TRBJ2-3; unclear D gene. Germline V gene data show CDR1 as DFQATT and CDR2 as SNEGSKA (reference sequence). Trimming left V 3 bases short and J 2 bases short, with 0 bases between. CDR3 length equals 10 residues.

The chain uses TRBV7-9 and TRBJ1-1; 7 nucleotides match TRBD1. Germline V CDR1 and CDR2: SEHNR, FQNEAQ (reference sequence). After removal of 5 bases from V and 3 bases from J, the junction contained 6 bases not matched to a gene. The CDR3 runs to 14 residues. The CDR3, as DNA: TGTGCCAGCAGCGCAGACAGGGCGGACACTGAAGCTTTCTTT. Its translation is CASSADRADTEAFF.

This clone occurred once. The genes are TRBV27 and TRBJ2-2, with 7 bases lining up with TRBD1. V gave up 5 bases and J gave up 4 bases; unmatched junction bases: 4. The germline V gene encodes CDR1 MNHEY and CDR2 SMNVEV (reference sequence). The CDR3 runs to 14 residues. In DNA, the CDR3 is TGTGCCAGCAGTCCCAGACAGGGCACCGGGGAGCTGTTTTTT. Translated, it gives CASSPRQGTGELFF.

The chain carries TRBV19 and TRBJ1-1, with D perhaps matching TRBD1 (6 bases). This CDR3 spans 14 amino acids. Germline lookup yields CDR1 LNHDA and CDR2 SQIVND (reference sequence). Trimming pared 5 bases from V and 1 base from J, leaving 11 bases between. CDR3 in amino acids: CASSAPDRNTEAFF. CDR3 coding DNA: TGTGCCAGTAGTGCCCCGGACAGGAACACTGAAGCTTTCTTT. Full variable domain (rest looked up from reference TRBV19 and TRBJ1-1): DGGITQSPKYLFRKEGQNVTLSCEQNLNHDAMYWYRQDPGQGLRLIYYSQIVNDFQKGDIAEGYSVSREKKESFPLTVTSAQKNPTAFYLCASSAPDRNTEAFFGQGTRLTVV.

The V gene is TRBV4-3, the J gene TRBJ1-2; TRBD1 might be the D (5 bases). The CDR3 loop spans 15 amino acids. CDR1 LGHNA and CDR2 YSLEER come from the germline V gene. V was shortened by 0 bases and J by 2 bases, with 10 bases between the two germline ends. CDR3 nucleotide sequence: TGCGCCAGCAGCCAAGACTGGGGCCTAAACTATGGCTACACCTTC. Translation gives CASSQDWGLNYGYTF.

The sample holds one count of this clone. V usage is TRBV7-8 and J usage is TRBJ1-2; 11 bases map to TRBD1. The junction had 5 bases not matched to a gene; V was cut back by 2 bases and J by 0 bases. Germline assignment: CDR1 SGHVS and CDR2 FQNEAQ. The CDR3 has 17 amino acids. The CDR3 DNA follows: TGTGCCAGCAGCTTAAGAGGACAGGGGGCCGCTAACTATGGCTACACCTTC. It translates to CASSLRGQGAANYGYTF.

The V call is TRBV10-2, the J call TRBJ2-1; 7 bases map to TRBD2. The V and J ends lost 2 bases and 8 bases, in that order; junction bases with no gene match: 9. Germline V lookup: CDR1 WSHSY, CDR2 SAAADI. The CDR3 consists of 15 residues. For the CDR3, the DNA is TGCGCCAGCAGTGAGGAAGCGGGGAGAATGGATGAGCAGTTCTTC. This translates into CASSEEAGRMDEQFF.

This sequence joins TRBV10-2 and TRBJ2-2; a possible D gene is TRBD2 (6 bases). CDR1 and CDR2 from the germline V gene are WSHSY and SAAADI. V was cut by 8 bases and J by 6 bases, with 16 bases left in between. This CDR3 has 14 amino acids. The CDR3 nucleotides are TGCGCCAGCCGAAGCTCGGCGGGACCCGGGGAGCTGTTTTTT. Its protein is CASRSSAGPGELFF.

This sequence joins TRBV2 and TRBJ2-7; D remains ambiguous. The germline gives CDR1 SNHLY, CDR2 FYNNEI. The germline V and J ends were trimmed by 9 bases and 3 bases, with 15 bases remaining between them. This CDR3 is 13 amino acids long. CDR3 coding DNA: TGTGCCAGTACGTTGGTCGATCGCTACGAGCAGTACTTC. It is translated as CASTLVDRYEQYF.

This clone has a single count. The chain recombines TRBV5-1 with TRBJ2-5; TRBD2 aligns across 10 bases. V lost 0 bases and J lost 3; bases outside the gene matches: 5. This CDR3 has 16 residues. Germline-derived CDR1 and CDR2 are SGHRS and YFSETQ. CDR3 bases: TGCGCCAGCAGCTTGGACGTAGCGGGGGGCAAAGAGACCCAGTACTTC. Amino acid sequence: CASSLDVAGGKETQYF.

The chain combines TRBV13 with TRBJ2-7, with TRBD1 matching 9 bases. Germline loops: CDR1 PRHDT, CDR2 FYEKMQ (reference sequence). This CDR3 region has 17 residues. The ends lost 0 bases at V and 0 bases at J; junction bases unmatched: 6. The CDR3 coding sequence is TGTGCCAGCAGCTTAGGCGGGACAGGGCGCTTCTCCTACGAGCAGTACTTC. It translates to CASSLGGTGRFSYEQYF.

The V and J genes are TRBV29-1 and TRBJ2-7, with TRBD2 as a possible D gene (6 bases). Germline-derived CDR1 and CDR2 are SQVTM and ANQGSEA. This CDR3 comprises 13 residues. Deletions cut 4 bases from V and 1 base from J, with 11 bases between. CDR3 in amino acids: CSVAEGQSYEQYF. CDR3 coding DNA: TGCAGCGTTGCGGAGGGGCAGTCCTACGAGCAGTACTTC.

The chain links TRBV6-5 to TRBJ2-7, with a possible D match to TRBD1 (5 bases). V was clipped by 2 bases and J by 0 bases, with 11 bases between them. Germline assignment: CDR1 MNHEY and CDR2 SVGAGI. The CDR3 loop spans 15 amino acids. CDR3 in amino acids: CASSYPARDSYEQYF. The CDR3 nucleotides are TGTGCCAGCAGTTACCCGGCCAGGGACTCCTACGAGCAGTACTTC.

The sample holds one count of this clone. The V call is TRBV29-1, the J call TRBJ2-1, with 12 positions matching TRBD2. The CDR3 spans 12 residues. The V gene end was trimmed by 6 bases and the J gene end by 15 bases; junction bases not matched to a gene: 9. From germline, CDR1 is SQVTM and CDR2 ANQGSEA. The CDR3 sequence is CSVRLAGAWPFF. CDR3 DNA sequence: TGCAGCGTCCGACTAGCGGGAGCTTGGCCGTTCTTC.

The V gene is TRBV7-6, the J gene TRBJ1-1, with D perhaps matching TRBD1 (5 bases). The CDR3 sequence is 13 residues long. In germline, CDR1 is SGHVS, CDR2 FNYEAQ. The ends were cut back, 2 bases at V and 4 bases at J, with 8 bases in the middle. CDR3 amino acids: CASSLRQGTEAFF. Written as DNA, the CDR3 is TGTGCCAGCAGCTTAAGGCAGGGCACTGAAGCTTTCTTT.

The rearrangement links TRBV28 to TRBJ1-6; possible D gene TRBD1, 6 bases. Germline CDR1 reads MDHEN; CDR2 reads SYDVKM. The CDR3 runs 15 residues. The ends were cut back, 4 bases at V and 9 bases at J, with 16 bases in the middle. The CDR3: CASSSPQRGSSPLHF. CDR3 nucleotide sequence: TGTGCCAGCAGTTCCCCCCAAAGGGGGAGTTCACCCCTCCACTTT.

CDR3 nucleotides: TGCGCCAGCAAAATAGCGGGAGGGTACAATGAGCAGTTCTTC. Its protein product is CASKIAGGYNEQFF. The chain employs TRBV5-1 and TRBJ2-1; 11 bases are shared with TRBD2. Trimming removed 6 bases from V and 4 bases from J; junction bases left unmatched: 3. This CDR3 is 14 amino acids long. CDR1 is SGHRS, CDR2 YFSETQ, per germline.

This clone was seen repeatedly, ten times or more. Different DNA sequences within this sample yield the same CDR3. The CDR3 sequence is CASSIEGNTEAFF. Here the CDR3 DNA reads TGTGCCAGTAGTATAGAAGGAAACACTGAAGCTTTCTTT. The V gene is TRBV19, the J gene TRBJ1-1; D is undetermined. The CDR3 runs 13 residues. CDR1 and CDR2 (germline): LNHDA, SQIVND (reference sequence). The V end lost 0 bases, the J end lost 2 bases, and 4 bases lay between the germline ends. The full variable domain, with the rest looked up from reference TRBV19 and TRBJ1-1, is DGGITQSPKYLFRKEGQNVTLSCEQNLNHDAMYWYRQDPGQGLRLIYYSQIVNDFQKGDIAEGYSVSREKKESFPLTVTSAQKNPTAFYLCASSIEGNTEAFFGQGTRLTVV.

The V gene is TRBV5-1, the J gene TRBJ1-4; 9 bases align to TRBD1. V lost 0 bases, J lost 5 bases, and 8 bases stayed unmatched. The length of the CDR3 is 17 residues. Germline V lookup: CDR1 SGHRS, CDR2 YFSETQ. CDR3 coding DNA: TGCGCCAGCAGCTTGGGACAGGGGGATTTTAAGAATGAAAAACTGTTTTTT. This encodes CASSLGQGDFKNEKLFF.

The rearrangement joins TRBV10-1 to TRBJ2-2; 10 positions match TRBD2. V was clipped by 6 bases and J by 4 bases; unmatched bases: 5. The germline CDR1 and CDR2 sequences are WNHNN and SYGVQD (reference sequence). This CDR3 comprises 15 residues. The CDR3 sequence: CASSLAGASTGELFF. The DNA for the CDR3 is TGCGCCAGCAGCCTAGCGGGGGCCTCCACCGGGGAGCTGTTTTTT.

The chain recombines TRBV19 with TRBJ1-4; D not resolved. Trimming took off 5 bases at V and 8 bases at J, with 12 bases between the two ends. This CDR3 has 13 residues. The V gene's germline CDR1 is LNHDA and CDR2 SQIVND (reference sequence). The CDR3 nucleotides read TGTGCCAGTAGTGAAGGGTGGGCCGAAAAACTGTTTTTT. It encodes CASSEGWAEKLFF. Full variable domain (remainder filled in from reference TRBV19 and TRBJ1-4): DGGITQSPKYLFRKEGQNVTLSCEQNLNHDAMYWYRQDPGQGLRLIYYSQIVNDFQKGDIAEGYSVSREKKESFPLTVTSAQKNPTAFYLCASSEGWAEKLFFGSGTQLSVL.